Listed below are T cell receptor beta chains from one sample, sequenced in a study of OX40 agonist ivuxolimab in advanced cancers. Generated by immunoSEQ multiplex PCR, the TCRdb table keeps only in-frame clones and is missing some. Of about 140,000 clones detected, 75% to 95% appear once; the ten largest clones hold approximately 1.1%. The input for sequencing was CD4+ or CD8+ T cells sorted from blood, taken in a trial of the OX40 agonist ivuxolimab. The receptors stem from an adult with an advanced solid tumor such as melanoma, head and neck, liver or kidney cancer. Each CDR3 is given with its conserved first and last residue. D genes are given only for firm matches. Rows give clone size only sometimes, using once, few, many, or a class for an expanded clone.

V gene	clone size	D gene	J gene	CDR3 DNA	CDR3 protein
TRBV4-1	NA	NA	TRBJ1-4	TGCGCCAGCAGCCAAGAAGGGGTGGGGGGTGAAAAACTGTTTTTT	CASSQEGVGGEKLFF
TRBV4-3	once	NA	TRBJ1-5	TGCGCCAGCAGCCAAGGTATAGGGGATCAGCCCCAGCATTTT	CASSQGIGDQPQHF
TRBV10-1	NA	NA	TRBJ1-1	TGCGCCAGCAGTGAGTCGACAGCTACGAACACTGAAGCTTTCTTT	CASSESTATNTEAFF
TRBV14	NA	NA	TRBJ2-1	TGTGCCAGCAGCCAAGGGCGCGGAACCTACAATGAGCAGTTCTTC	CASSQGRGTYNEQFF
TRBV4-3	NA	TRBD2	TRBJ2-1	TGCGCCAGCAGCCAAGTTCCAGCGGGAGCCCCCAATGAGCAGTTCTTC	CASSQVPAGAPNEQFF
TRBV28	NA	TRBD2	TRBJ2-7	TGTGCCAGCATCTCTCGGGGTAGCGGGAACTACGAGCAGTACTTC	CASISRGSGNYEQYF
TRBV5-1	NA	NA	TRBJ1-6	TGCGCCAGCAGCCCGGAGGGCGGTCTGTATAATTCACCCCTCCACTTT	CASSPEGGLYNSPLHF
TRBV19	NA	TRBD1	TRBJ1-2	TGTGCCAGTAGTTCCGGACAGGGGAACGGGTACTATGGCTACACCTTC	CASSSGQGNGYYGYTF
TRBV19	NA	TRBD1	TRBJ2-7	TGTGCCAGTAGTGCCTGGGACAGGGGAAAATACGAGCAGTACTTC	CASSAWDRGKYEQYF
TRBV27	NA	NA	TRBJ1-1	TGTGCCAGCAGTTTCGGGATGAACACTGAAGCTTTCTTT	CASSFGMNTEAFF
TRBV7-3	NA	NA	TRBJ2-1	TGTGCCAGCAGCTTAACCGGCCCGGGGGAGCAGTTCTTC	CASSLTGPGEQFF
TRBV18	NA	NA	TRBJ2-7	TGTGCCAGCTCCCCCGGGCAAAACTACGAGCAGTACTTC	CASSPGQNYEQYF
TRBV19	NA	TRBD2	TRBJ2-2	TGTGCCAGTAAGGGACTACCCTTCCAAGGGGAGCTGTTTTTT	CASKGLPFQGELFF
TRBV2	once	TRBD2	TRBJ2-3	TGTGCCGGTAGCGGGAGGTACAGTACGCAGTATTTT	CAGSGRYSTQYF
TRBV7-9	NA	NA	TRBJ1-2	TGTGCCAGCAGCTCCCCCGGGGCCGTCTATGGCTACACCTTC	CASSSPGAVYGYTF
TRBV5-1	NA	NA	TRBJ2-6	TGCGCCAGCAGCTTCGGGGAACCGCTCTCTGGGGCCAACGTCCTGACTTTC	CASSFGEPLSGANVLTF
TRBV19	NA	TRBD1	TRBJ1-4	TGTGCCAGTAGCCCGACAGGGTCCTTTGCAACTAATGAAAAACTGTTTTTT	CASSPTGSFATNEKLFF
TRBV4-1	NA	TRBD2	TRBJ2-1	TGCGCCAGCAGCCAAGGGAGCGGGAGGAGATCCAATGAGCAGTTCTTC	CASSQGSGRRSNEQFF
TRBV27	NA	NA	TRBJ2-2	TGTGCCAGCAGTTTAGTTAAGATTAAGAACACCGGGGAGCTGTTTTTT	CASSLVKIKNTGELFF
TRBV10-3	NA	NA	TRBJ1-2	TGTGCCATCGGAGGAAGCACTAACTATGGCTACACCTTC	CAIGGSTNYGYTF
TRBV28	NA	NA	TRBJ2-7	TGTGCCAGCAGTTTTTATTCTGGGCCCTCGTACGAGCAGTACTTC	CASSFYSGPSYEQYF
TRBV5-1	NA	NA	TRBJ2-7	TGCGCCAGCGGTCTCCAGGGGAACGAGCAGTACTTC	CASGLQGNEQYF
TRBV6-5	NA	TRBD1	TRBJ1-5	TGTGCCAGCAGTGGGGACAGGGCTCAGCCCCAGCATTTT	CASSGDRAQPQHF
TRBV18	few	TRBD2	TRBJ2-5	TGTGCCAGCTCACAACTAGCGGGAGGAGGAGAGACCCAGTACTTC	CASSQLAGGGETQYF
TRBV10-3	NA	NA	TRBJ2-7	TGTGCCATCAGTGAGGGAAAGGGGAGACAGGACGAGCAGTACTTC	CAISEGKGRQDEQYF
TRBV6-1	NA	TRBD2	TRBJ2-7	TGTGCCAGCATTTTGACTAGCGAGATAGTGGAGCAGTACTTC	CASILTSEIVEQYF
TRBV12-5	once	TRBD2	TRBJ2-1	TGTGCTAGTGGTACCCTCAGGACTAGCGGGGGAGGGGCCTACAATGAGCAGTTCTTC	CASGTLRTSGGGAYNEQFF
TRBV5-8	NA	NA	TRBJ2-5	TGTGCCAGCAGCCCTATCCCCGAGGGGCACTGGACCCAGTACTTC	CASSPIPEGHWTQYF
TRBV6-5	NA	TRBD1	TRBJ1-5	TGTGCCAGCACGGGGACAGGGGGCCAGCCCCAGCATTTT	CASTGTGGQPQHF
TRBV7-9	NA	NA	TRBJ1-3	TGTGCCAGCAGCTTAGCGGGGTCCGGAAACACCATATATTTT	CASSLAGSGNTIYF
TRBV5-6	NA	NA	TRBJ2-2	TGTGCCAGCAGCCGAGACTCCGGGGTACCCGGGGAGCTGTTTTTT	CASSRDSGVPGELFF
TRBV4-2	NA	TRBD1	TRBJ1-2	TGTGCCAGCAGCCAAGCCCCGACAGGGGCGGATGGCTACACCTTC	CASSQAPTGADGYTF
TRBV6-6	NA	TRBD1	TRBJ1-1	TGTGCCAGCAGTCTACAGGGGTATACTGAAGCTTTCTTT	CASSLQGYTEAFF
TRBV4-1	NA	NA	TRBJ1-2	TGCGCCAGCAGCCTGACGGACTCCCGGCGGGGCTACACCTTC	CASSLTDSRRGYTF
TRBV5-4	NA	NA	TRBJ1-3	TGTGCCAGCAGCTCGGCCATCTCTGGAAACACCATATATTTT	CASSSAISGNTIYF
TRBV7-7	NA	NA	TRBJ2-1	TGTGCTAGCAGCTTAGCGCATCCTAGCGATGAGCAGTTCTTC	CASSLAHPSDEQFF
TRBV27	NA	NA	TRBJ1-5	TGTGCCAGCAGTCTAGACAGAAGCAATCAGCCCCAGCATTTT	CASSLDRSNQPQHF
TRBV7-8	NA	NA	TRBJ2-3	TGTGCCAGCAGCTTAGGGGGCGGATCGCAGTATTTT	CASSLGGGSQYF
TRBV15	NA	NA	TRBJ2-1	TGTGCCACCAGCAGAGTAGGTATCGATGAGCAGTTCTTC	CATSRVGIDEQFF
TRBV19	NA	TRBD2	TRBJ2-2	TGTGCCAGTAGTAATAGCGGGGCGGGCACCGGGGAGCTGTTTTTT	CASSNSGAGTGELFF
TRBV2	NA	NA	TRBJ1-3	TGTGCCAGCAGCCCGGCGGGAAACACCATATATTTT	CASSPAGNTIYF
TRBV30	few	NA	TRBJ1-1	TGTGCCGCAAACAGGGCCGGTTTGAGTGAAGCTTTCTTT	CAANRAGLSEAFF
TRBV7-9	NA	NA	TRBJ2-5	TGTGCCAGCAGCTGGCAAGAGGGGAATGTGGAGACCCAGTACTTC	CASSWQEGNVETQYF
TRBV5-6	NA	NA	TRBJ2-2	TGTGCCAGCAGCTTGGGACTTAACACCGGGGAGCTGTTTTTT	CASSLGLNTGELFF
TRBV7-3	NA	TRBD2	TRBJ2-1	TGTGCCAGCAGCGCGGGGACTAGCGGAGCAGGTGAGCAGTTCTTC	CASSAGTSGAGEQFF
TRBV2	NA	NA	TRBJ2-2	TGTGCCAGCAGTGAAGACGGATGGACCACCGGGGAGCTGTTTTTT	CASSEDGWTTGELFF
TRBV28	NA	NA	TRBJ1-6	TGTGCCAGCAGTTCGGGATCTCCTAATTCACCCCTCCACTTT	CASSSGSPNSPLHF